Described below is a single T cell receptor (beta chain) sequence and its context. Its antigen is still unknown. No base qualities exist here, and no much larger clone lies one base off it. TCRbeta CDR3 regions were amplified from genomic DNA by means of the immunoSEQ Assay, a bias-controlled multiplex PCR. Per the original workflow: Within the assay, amplification of reference gene primers was used to estimate how many nucleated cells each sample contained. Sequence reads were collapsed and filtered to measure the absolute abundance of every unique TCRbeta CDR3 rearrangement. For each sample, productive Simpson clonality was calculated as the square root of Simpson's diversity index across productive rearrangements. Here the immuneACCESS table is served through TCRdb, limited to in-frame sequences with V and J called. Missing clones are a known gap in these copies; in checked studies unresolved V genes cover under half, and the rest lacks a known reason. From that table come the V and J calls and clone size; the DNA was used to work out D and trimming. This sample holds about 230,000 clones; approximately 81% were observed only once. The top ten clonotypes cover around 0.96% of the sample.

The collaborating institutions used their own protocols to collect whole blood in K2EDTA tubes. For TCRbeta analysis, collaborator samples were shipped as frozen whole blood, as isolated PBMCs, or as DNA extracted from either sample type. This sample stems from a study of blood T cell repertoires in COVID-19 (TCRdb year 2020). Context from the whole study: Collaborator samples came from the United States, Italy and Spain and covered acute and convalescent phases of COVID-19. The repertoires were released in a freely available public database meant as a resource for research on the immune response to SARS-CoV-2. The dataset comprised deeply sampled blood TCRbeta repertoires from subjects exposed to, actively infected with, or recovered from COVID-19. The samples were drawn from two sources: the first 160 participants of the ongoing ImmuneRACE study, and 1,200 or so subjects contributed by 6 global collaborators. The material from the prospective study consisted of cDNA or gDNA derived from T cells, B-cell-depleted T cells, or PBMCs. Sample metadata almost always included a de-identified subject ID, COVID-19 status, age in years and sex. Where available, HLA class I and class II types were obtained from metadata supplied by the sample provider rather than from assay-based typing. Paper-wide results and their limitations: The amount of clinical and demographic metadata varied by source and participant and was provided uncurated.

The CDR3 runs 13 amino acids, cysteine and phenylalanine included. Of all the DNA, just the CDR3 is kept, 39 bases in frame from base 1. Reading the germline V gene gives CDR1 MDHEN and CDR2 SYDVKM. V loses 8 bases at its end and J loses 4 bases; junction bases beyond the gene matches: 5. This chain is built from TRBV28 and TRBJ1-5, with 7 junctional bases fitting TRBD1. Sequences were obtained from peripheral blood. The TCR was taken from a man aged 35 to 55 with acute or convalescent COVID-19. Here is the DNA: TGTGCCAGCGACAGGGAAGGAAATCAGCCCCAGCATTTT. This sequence encodes CASDREGNQPQHF.